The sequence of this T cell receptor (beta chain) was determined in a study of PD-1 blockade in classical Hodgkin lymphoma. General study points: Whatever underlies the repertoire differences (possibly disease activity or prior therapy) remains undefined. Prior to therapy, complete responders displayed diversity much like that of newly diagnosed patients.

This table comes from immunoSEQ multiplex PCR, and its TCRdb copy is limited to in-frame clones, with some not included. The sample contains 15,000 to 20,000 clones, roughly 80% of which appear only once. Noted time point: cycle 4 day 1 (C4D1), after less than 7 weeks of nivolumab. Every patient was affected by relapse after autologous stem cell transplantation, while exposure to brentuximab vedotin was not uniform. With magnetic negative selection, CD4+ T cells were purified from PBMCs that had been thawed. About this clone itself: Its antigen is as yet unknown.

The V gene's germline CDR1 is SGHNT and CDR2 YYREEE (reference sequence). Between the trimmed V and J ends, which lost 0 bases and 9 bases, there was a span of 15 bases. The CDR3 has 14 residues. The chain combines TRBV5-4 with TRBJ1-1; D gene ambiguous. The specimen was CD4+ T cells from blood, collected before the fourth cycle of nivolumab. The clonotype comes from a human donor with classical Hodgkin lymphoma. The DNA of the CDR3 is TGTGCCAGCAGCTTGGAAGAGAGTGCTGGGAAAGCTTTCTTT. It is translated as CASSLEESAGKAFF.